This TCR beta chain is drawn from a study of shared clonotypes between healthy human individuals. Study as a whole: Per donor, three plates held CD4 naive cells, three held CD4 memory, two held CD8 naive and one held CD8 memory.

This CDR3 is built from 14 residues. Germline CDR1 WSHSY, CDR2 SAAADI. Trimming removed 3 bases from V and 4 bases from J; junction bases left unmatched: 2. Genomic DNA belonging to each subset was distributed in equal measure over several immunoSEQ plates. Generated by immunoSEQ multiplex PCR, the TCRdb table keeps only in-frame clones and is missing some. The data show around 1.1 million clones, approximately 80% seen once. The chain recombines TRBV10-2 with TRBJ2-5; 10 positions agree with TRBD1. This TCR derives from a man younger than 30 in good health. Some clones in this sample may be carry-over from other donors' samples. The sample was memory CD4+ T cells from PBMCs. Subset defined: CD45RA-negative fraction. CDR3 bases: TGCGCCAGCAGTGACCGGACAGGGGGAGAGACCCAGTACTTC. It yields the protein CASSDRTGGETQYF.